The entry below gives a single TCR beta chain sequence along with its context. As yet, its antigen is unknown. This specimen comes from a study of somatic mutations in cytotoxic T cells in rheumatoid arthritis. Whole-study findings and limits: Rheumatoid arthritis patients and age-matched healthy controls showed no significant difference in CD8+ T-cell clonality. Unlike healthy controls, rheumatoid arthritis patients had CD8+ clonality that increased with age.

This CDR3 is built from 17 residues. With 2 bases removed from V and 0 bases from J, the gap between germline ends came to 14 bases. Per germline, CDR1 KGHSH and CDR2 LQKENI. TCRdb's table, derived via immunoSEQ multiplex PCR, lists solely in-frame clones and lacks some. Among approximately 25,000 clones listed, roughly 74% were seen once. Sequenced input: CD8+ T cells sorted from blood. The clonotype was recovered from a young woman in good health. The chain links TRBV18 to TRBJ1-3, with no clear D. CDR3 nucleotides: TGTGCCAGCTCACCATCTGCGTCGGTGGGCTCTGGAAACACCATATATTTT. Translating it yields CASSPSASVGSGNTIYF.